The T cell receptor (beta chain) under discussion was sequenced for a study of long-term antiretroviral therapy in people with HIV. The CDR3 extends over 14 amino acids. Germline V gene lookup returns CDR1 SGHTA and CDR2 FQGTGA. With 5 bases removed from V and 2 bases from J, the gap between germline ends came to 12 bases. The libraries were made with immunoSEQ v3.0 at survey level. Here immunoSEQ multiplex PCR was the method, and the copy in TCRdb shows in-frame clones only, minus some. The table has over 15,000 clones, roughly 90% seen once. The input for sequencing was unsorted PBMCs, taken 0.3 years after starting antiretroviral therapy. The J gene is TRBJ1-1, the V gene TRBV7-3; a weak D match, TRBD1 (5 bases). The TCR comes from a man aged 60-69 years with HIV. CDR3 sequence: CASSLAGGNTEAFF. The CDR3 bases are TGTGCCAGCAGCCTCGCCGGGGGAAACACTGAAGCTTTCTTT. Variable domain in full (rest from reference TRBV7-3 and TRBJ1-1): GAGVSQTPSNKVTEKGKYVELRCDPISGHTALYWYRQSLGQGPEFLIYFQGTGAADDSGLPNDRFFAVRPEGSVSTLKIQRTERGDSAVYLCASSLAGGNTEAFFGQGTRLTVV.